This T cell receptor (beta chain) was retrieved from a study of PD-1 blockade in classical Hodgkin lymphoma. About the study: Patients got intravenous nivolumab 3 mg/kg every 2 weeks.

The CDR3 is 15 amino acids. After removal of 6 bases from V and 0 bases from J, the junction contained 3 bases not matched to a gene. Per germline, CDR1 LNHDA and CDR2 SQIVND (reference sequence). Each of the patients experienced relapse following autologous stem cell transplantation, and their brentuximab vedotin exposure differed. With regard to this clone: Antigen: not known.

TCRdb's copy holds only in-frame clones and misses some; the assay was immunoSEQ multiplex PCR. The repertoire holds roughly 140,000 clones, approximately 81% seen once, with about 9% in the top ten. Whole-study findings and limits: Complete responders possessed baseline diversity comparable to newly diagnosed patients. Exclusion was the outcome for patients who began nivolumab under 1 year after ASCT. The drivers behind the repertoire differences, possibly disease activity or prior therapy, remain undefined.

The input for sequencing was peripheral blood mononuclear cells (PBMCs), taken before the second cycle of nivolumab. The chain recombines TRBV19 with TRBJ2-2; 8 nucleotides agree with TRBD1. This receptor was obtained from a human donor with classical Hodgkin lymphoma. In DNA form, the CDR3 reads TGTGCCAGTAGGGACAGGGTAACGAACACCGGGGAGCTGTTTTTT. Residues: CASRDRVTNTGELFF.